These T cell receptor beta chains were read from a single sample in a study of chemoradiotherapy in HPV16-positive cancers. Libraries were prepared by immunoSEQ multiplex PCR; TCRdb keeps only in-frame clonotypes and omits some of them. Of some 2,500 clones in the sample, 70% to 90% were seen once. Material: tumor tissue, obtained from a patient who underwent chemoradiotherapy. These receptors all come from a human donor with HPV-associated anogenital cancer. Each CDR3 is given with its conserved first and last residue. D genes are given only for firm matches. A row's size may be missing; if present it is once, few, many or a size class.

-	TRBJ1-1	TRBV19	-	CACWGQTTEAFF	TGTGCATGCTGGGGGCAGACCACTGAAGCTTTCTTT
TRBD2	TRBJ2-3	TRBV5-1	-	CASSLDDGRADTQYF	TGCGCCAGCAGCTTGGATGACGGGAGGGCAGATACGCAGTATTTT
TRBD1	TRBJ2-5	TRBV4-1	-	CASSRNTGGGEETQYF	TGCGCCAGCAGCCGAAATACAGGGGGAGGAGAAGAGACCCAGTACTTC
-	TRBJ1-4	TRBV7-9	few	CASSAQTIQNEKLFF	TGTGCCAGCAGCGCACAGACCATCCAGAATGAAAAACTGTTTTTT
-	TRBJ1-6	TRBV7-6	few	CASSLGQNSPLHF	TGTGCCAGCAGCTTAGGACAGAATTCACCCCTCCACTTT
-	TRBJ2-2	TRBV6-6	-	CASGYALNTGELFF	TGTGCCAGCGGATACGCCCTCAACACCGGGGAGCTGTTTTTT
-	TRBJ1-1	TRBV4-3	-	CASSQGLFANTEAFF	TGCGCCAGCAGCCAAGGGCTCTTTGCGAACACTGAAGCTTTCTTT
-	TRBJ1-2	TRBV10-3	-	CATLGGSFGYTF	TGTGCCACCCTGGGCGGAAGCTTTGGCTACACCTTC
-	TRBJ2-3	TRBV5-6	-	CASSLLSDTDTQYF	TGTGCCAGCAGCTTGCTTTCGGACACAGATACGCAGTATTTT
TRBD2	TRBJ2-5	TRBV11-2	-	CASSKLAGQQETQYF	TGTGCCAGCAGCAAACTAGCGGGCCAACAAGAGACCCAGTACTTC
TRBD2	TRBJ2-3	TRBV7-3	-	CASSPQGSSGVSTDTQYF	TGTGCCAGCAGCCCCCAGGGGTCTAGCGGGGTGAGCACAGATACGCAGTATTTT